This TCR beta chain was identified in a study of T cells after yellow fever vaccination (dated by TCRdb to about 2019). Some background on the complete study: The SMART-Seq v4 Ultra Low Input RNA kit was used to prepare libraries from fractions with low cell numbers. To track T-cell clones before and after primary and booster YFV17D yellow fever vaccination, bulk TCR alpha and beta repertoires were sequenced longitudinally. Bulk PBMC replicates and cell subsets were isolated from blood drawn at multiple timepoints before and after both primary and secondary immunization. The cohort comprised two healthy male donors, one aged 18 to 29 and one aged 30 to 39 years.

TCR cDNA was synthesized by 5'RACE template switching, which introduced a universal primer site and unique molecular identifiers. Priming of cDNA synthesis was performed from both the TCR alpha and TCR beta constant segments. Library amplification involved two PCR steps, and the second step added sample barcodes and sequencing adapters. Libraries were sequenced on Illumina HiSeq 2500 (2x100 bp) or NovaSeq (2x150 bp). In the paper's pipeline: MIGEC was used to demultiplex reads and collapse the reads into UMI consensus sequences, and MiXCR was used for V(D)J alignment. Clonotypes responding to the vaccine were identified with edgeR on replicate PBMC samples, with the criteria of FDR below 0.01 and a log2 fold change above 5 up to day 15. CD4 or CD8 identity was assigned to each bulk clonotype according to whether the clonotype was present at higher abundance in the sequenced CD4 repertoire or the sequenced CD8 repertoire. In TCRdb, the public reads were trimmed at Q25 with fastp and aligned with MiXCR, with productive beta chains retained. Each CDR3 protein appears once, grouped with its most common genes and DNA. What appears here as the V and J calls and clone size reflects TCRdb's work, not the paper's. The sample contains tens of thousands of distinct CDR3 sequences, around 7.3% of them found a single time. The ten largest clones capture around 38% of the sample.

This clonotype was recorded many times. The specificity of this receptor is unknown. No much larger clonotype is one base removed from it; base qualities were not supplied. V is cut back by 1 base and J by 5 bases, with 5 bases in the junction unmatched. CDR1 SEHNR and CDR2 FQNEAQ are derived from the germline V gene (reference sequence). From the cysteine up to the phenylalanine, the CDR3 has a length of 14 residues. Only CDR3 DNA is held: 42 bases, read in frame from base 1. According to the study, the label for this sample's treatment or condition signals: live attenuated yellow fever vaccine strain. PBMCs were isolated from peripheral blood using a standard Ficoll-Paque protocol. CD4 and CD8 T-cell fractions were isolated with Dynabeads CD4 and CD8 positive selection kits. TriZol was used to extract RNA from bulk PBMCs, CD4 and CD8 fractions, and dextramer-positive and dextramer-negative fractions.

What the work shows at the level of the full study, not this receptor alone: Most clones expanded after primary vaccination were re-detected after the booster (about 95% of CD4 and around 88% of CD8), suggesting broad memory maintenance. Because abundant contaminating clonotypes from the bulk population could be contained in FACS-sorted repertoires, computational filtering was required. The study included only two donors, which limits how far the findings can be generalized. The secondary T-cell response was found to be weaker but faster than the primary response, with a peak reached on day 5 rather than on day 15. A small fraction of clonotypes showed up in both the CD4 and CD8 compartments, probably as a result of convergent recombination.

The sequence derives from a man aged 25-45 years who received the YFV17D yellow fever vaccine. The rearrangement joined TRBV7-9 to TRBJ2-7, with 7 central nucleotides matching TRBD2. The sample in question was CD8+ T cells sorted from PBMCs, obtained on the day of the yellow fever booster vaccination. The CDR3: CASSLVAGVHEQYF. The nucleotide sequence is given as TGTGCCAGCAGCTTAGTGGCGGGAGTCCACGAGCAGTACTTC.